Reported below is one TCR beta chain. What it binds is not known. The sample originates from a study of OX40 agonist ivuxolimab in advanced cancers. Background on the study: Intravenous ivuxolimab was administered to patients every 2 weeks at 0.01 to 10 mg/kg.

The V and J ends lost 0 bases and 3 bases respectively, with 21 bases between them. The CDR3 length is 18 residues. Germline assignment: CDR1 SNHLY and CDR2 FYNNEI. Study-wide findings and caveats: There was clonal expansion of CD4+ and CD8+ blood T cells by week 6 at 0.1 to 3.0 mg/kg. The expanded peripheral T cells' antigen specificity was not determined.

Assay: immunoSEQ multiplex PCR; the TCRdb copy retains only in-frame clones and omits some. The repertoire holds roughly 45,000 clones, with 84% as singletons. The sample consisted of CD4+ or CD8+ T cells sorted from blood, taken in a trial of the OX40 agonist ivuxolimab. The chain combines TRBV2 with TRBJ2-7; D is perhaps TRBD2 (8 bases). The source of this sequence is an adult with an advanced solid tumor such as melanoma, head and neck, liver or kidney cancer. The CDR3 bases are TGTGCCAGCAGTGAAGCGCTTCGGGAGGGGGCGCTTAACTACGAGCAGTACTTC. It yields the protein CASSEALREGALNYEQYF.